This T cell receptor beta chain was captured by sequencing in a study of post-analysis software for immune sequencing data. Study information: The cohort encompassed relapsing-remitting, secondary progressive and progressive-relapsing multiple sclerosis disease courses. Notes on the study in general: Elevated frequency relative to controls characterized several TRBV segments in patients, TRBV5-6, TRBV5-1 and TRBV20-1 among them. Co-batched samples clustered tightly together by F measure.

V was shortened by 6 bases and J by 1 base, with 9 bases between the two germline ends. Germline V gives CDR1 WNHNN, CDR2 SYGVQD (reference sequence). The CDR3 length is 13 residues. As regards this clonotype: What it recognizes is unknown.

Prepared libraries of TCR beta cDNA carried unique molecular identifiers. From the PCR reads, TCRdb called clonotypes with MiXCR, one entry per CDR3 protein. The sample yields 500,000 to 600,000 distinct CDR3 sequences, roughly 47% seen once. The receptor comes from a girl under 18 with multiple sclerosis. The sequenced material came from blood. V is TRBV10-1 and J is TRBJ1-1, with no clear D. CDR3 DNA sequence: TGCGCCAGCAGGACGGACCGGAACACTGAAGCTTTCTTT. It codes for CASRTDRNTEAFF.